This TCR beta chain was sequenced for a study of T cell responses to AZD1222 COVID-19 vaccine. Study-level points and caveats: Among vaccine-associated CD4 TCRs, coverage spanned spike, with dominance at 160-218 and 743-854. Seropositive at baseline were only six AZD1222 recipients.

Produced via immunoSEQ multiplex PCR; TCRdb's table is partial and in-frame only. The table includes about 150,000 clones, 80% to 90% detected once. Note on this clone: Its antigen is as yet unknown.

The CDR3 is 14 residues long. Germline trimming cut 6 bases from V and 3 bases from J; bases unmatched to any gene: 4. Germline CDR1 and CDR2: SNHLY and FYNNEI. The clonotype comes from an adult in good health. Sequenced material: peripheral blood, taken on day 0 of MenACWY control vaccination. J is TRBJ1-4 and V is TRBV2; 7 bases align to TRBD1. CDR3 in DNA: TGTGCCAGCAGAGACAGGGTCCCTAATGAAAAACTGTTTTTT. Protein product: CASRDRVPNEKLFF.